The T cell receptor (beta chain) under discussion was sequenced for a study of shared T cell receptors in the human thymus. V gave up 4 bases and J gave up 4 bases, with 19 bases separating them. Germline V CDR1 and CDR2: SNHLY, FYNNEI. This CDR3 comprises 17 residues. The method was immunoSEQ multiplex PCR; TCRdb's version includes in-frame clones alone and lacks a portion of them. The sample has hundreds of thousands of clones; around 78% are singletons. The sample also formed part of further work on human thymus T cells. From that study: Resected material from corrective heart surgery provided the thymus tissue analysed.

This chain links TRBV2 with TRBJ2-2, with D possibly being TRBD1 (6 bases). The clonotype was recovered from a boy under two years old with a congenital heart defect. Sequenced material: thymocytes. The CDR3 sequence: CASSVASPTGGTGELFF. The CDR3 bases are TGTGCCAGCAGTGTGGCTAGCCCGACAGGAGGCACCGGGGAGCTGTTTTTT.